One sample yielded the 6 T cell receptor beta chains listed below, sequenced in a study of identical twins. From the 5' RACE reads, TCRdb called clonotypes with MiXCR, one entry per CDR3 protein. The table has 200,000 to 250,000 distinct CDR3 sequences, about 7.5% seen once; the top ten hold approximately 2%. A further study also used this sample, focusing on yellow fever vaccine responses in identical twins.

Sequences were obtained from memory (CD45RO+) T cells sorted from blood. Receptors originate from a young woman in good health.

In its sample, this clonotype was seen a few times. The V gene is TRBV14, the J gene TRBJ2-1; 8 bases agree with TRBD2. The CDR3 is 17 amino acids. The germline gives CDR1 SGHDN, CDR2 FVKESK. V lost 0 bases, J lost 4 bases, and 8 bases stayed unmatched. The CDR3 nucleotides are TGTGCCAGCAGCCAAGAGTATCCCGGGGGGGGGTACAATGAGCAGTTCTTC. Its protein is CASSQEYPGGGYNEQFF. Together with reference TRBV14 and TRBJ2-1, the CDR3 gives the full variable domain: EAGVTQFPSHSVIEKGQTVTLRCDPISGHDNLYWYRRVMGKEIKFLLHFVKESKQDESGMPNNRFLAERTGGTYSTLKVQPAELEDSGVYFCASSQEYPGGGYNEQFFGPGTRLTVL.

This clonotype was counted only a few times. The gene calls are TRBV20-1 and TRBJ1-6; D is unclear. The CDR3 covers 17 residues. The V end lost 1 base, the J end lost 7 bases, and 20 bases lay between the germline ends. Germline V gene lookup returns CDR1 DFQATT and CDR2 SNEGSKA (reference sequence). The CDR3 DNA reads TGCAGTGCTAGAGCTTTAACAACCGGGAGTTTGAATTCACCCCTCCACTTT. It is translated as CSARALTTGSLNSPLHF.

The table lists this clonotype with a few counts. V usage is TRBV5-1 and J usage is TRBJ1-5; 7 bases line up with TRBD1. The CDR3 is 14 amino acids. V dropped 2 bases and J dropped 2; count of bases not matched to a gene: 1. Germline V gene sequence: CDR1 SGHRS, CDR2 YFSETQ. CDR3 region: CASSFTGGNQPQHF. CDR3 nucleotide sequence: TGCGCCAGCAGCTTTACAGGGGGCAATCAGCCCCAGCATTTT.

A few counts support this clonotype. The V call is TRBV6-1, the J call TRBJ2-1; D is undetermined. V gave up 6 bases and J gave up 0 bases, with 9 bases separating them. Germline values: CDR1 MNHNS, CDR2 SASEGT. This CDR3 region has 14 residues. The CDR3 loop is CASSGAFSYNEQFF. In DNA, the CDR3 is TGTGCCAGCAGCGGAGCCTTCTCCTACAATGAGCAGTTCTTC.

This clonotype was found many times. The J gene is TRBJ2-7, the V gene TRBV29-1; 10 nucleotides align to TRBD1. The J segment lost 3 bases and the V segment lost 5 bases, leaving 4 bases of the junction unmatched. The CDR3 extends over 13 amino acids. Germline V gene lookup returns CDR1 SQVTM and CDR2 ANQGSEA. CDR3 in DNA: TGCAGCGTTTCACGGGACAGGGGCTACGAGCAGTACTTC. Protein: CSVSRDRGYEQYF.

The table lists this clonotype with many counts. The chain combines TRBV29-1 with TRBJ2-3, with D hard to call. This CDR3 contains 15 residues. Per germline, CDR1 SQVTM and CDR2 ANQGSEA. The V end lost 2 bases, the J end lost 4 bases, and 16 bases lay between the germline ends. The CDR3 DNA reads as TGCAGCGTTGAATTTGGCTACTCACGGGCAGATACGCAGTATTTT. It translates to CSVEFGYSRADTQYF.